Below, 24 T cell receptor beta chains from the same sample are listed, as sequenced in a study of blood T cell repertoires in COVID-19. Profiling relied on immunoSEQ multiplex PCR, and the TCRdb table lists in-frame clones only, not all of them. Of some 150,000 clones in the sample, roughly 89% are singletons; the top ten hold around 1.6%. The sample consisted of peripheral blood. These receptors originate from a woman between 50 and 59 years old with acute or convalescent COVID-19.

A single count supports this clone. CDR3 bases: TGTGCCACCGCGGCGGTGAACACCGGGGAGCTGTTTTTT. It yields the protein CATAAVNTGELFF. The chain joins TRBV24-1 to TRBJ2-2; no clear D. CDR3 size: 13 residues. In germline, CDR1 is KGHDR, CDR2 SFDVKD. V lost 9 bases to trimming and J lost 1 base, with 8 bases between them.

This clone was recorded once. The chain links TRBV7-9 to TRBJ2-7; D is undetermined. Trimming left V 5 bases short and J 3 bases short, with 5 bases between. The CDR3 totals 11 residues. Germline V CDR1 and CDR2: SEHNR, FQNEAQ (reference sequence). CDR3 protein: CASSLFYEQYF. The CDR3 DNA reads as TGTGCCAGCAGCCTCTTCTACGAGCAGTACTTC.

In this sample, this clone turned up once. The chain is built from TRBV27 and TRBJ1-2; possible D gene TRBD1, 6 bases. CDR1 and CDR2 (germline): MNHEY, SMNVEV (reference sequence). There are 15 residues in the CDR3. Deletions cut 0 bases from V and 4 bases from J, with 12 bases between. The CDR3 nucleotides read TGTGCCAGCAGTTTATCGAGGGGGACGATCTATGGCTACACCTTC. Translation: CASSLSRGTIYGYTF.

The rearrangement joins TRBV4-3 to TRBJ2-7; 8 bases are a match to TRBD2. The CDR3 has 15 amino acids. The germline CDR1 and CDR2 sequences are LGHNA and YSLEER. The V gene end was trimmed by 0 bases and the J gene end by 3 bases; junction bases not matched to a gene: 4. The CDR3 region has the DNA TGCGCCAGCAGCCAAGAATCGGGGGGGGGCTACGAGCAGTACTTC. Translation gives CASSQESGGGYEQYF.

V and J are TRBV7-3 and TRBJ2-1; 7 positions agree with TRBD1. This CDR3 is built from 15 residues. CDR1 is SGHTA, CDR2 FQGTGA, per germline. V shed 2 bases, J shed 9 bases, and the junction held 10 bases outside the gene matches. CDR3: CASSLVPQGSSEQFF. For the CDR3, the DNA is TGTGCCAGCAGCTTAGTCCCACAGGGGAGTAGTGAGCAGTTCTTC.

The chain recombines TRBV3-1 (or the pseudogene TRBV3-2) with TRBJ1-2, with a tentative D call TRBD1 (5 bases). CDR3 length: 13 residues. Trimming took off 1 base at V and 8 bases at J, with 11 bases between the two ends. The germline V gene has CDR1 LGHDT and CDR2 YNNKEL (reference sequence). For the CDR3, the DNA is TGTGCCAGCAGCCAAGGTGAGGGACTGGGCTACACCTTC. Amino acids: CASSQGEGLGYTF.

Turning to this clone: Other DNA variants within this sample encode the same CDR3. The chain joins TRBV11-2 to TRBJ2-7, with 10 nucleotides matching TRBD2. Germline CDR1 is SGHAT and CDR2 is FQNNGV. V dropped 5 bases and J dropped 2; count of bases not matched to a gene: 6. The CDR3 runs to 15 residues. DNA for the CDR3: TGTGCCAGCAGCCCGAGGACTAGCGGTACCTACGAGCAGTACTTC. Amino acids: CASSPRTSGTYEQYF.

This chain uses TRBV7-9 with TRBJ2-5, with a weak D call TRBD2 (6 bases). Trimming stripped 5 bases from V and 5 bases from J, with 12 bases between. The CDR3 totals 13 residues. Germline V gene sequence: CDR1 SEHNR, CDR2 FQNEAQ (reference sequence). CDR3 loop: CASSLGLLETQYF. The CDR3 coding sequence is TGTGCCAGCAGCCTAGGACTATTGGAGACCCAGTACTTC.

V and J are TRBV6-5 and TRBJ1-1; D is possibly TRBD1 (6 bases). The V gene's germline CDR1 is MNHEY and CDR2 SVGAGI. V was shortened by 4 bases and J by 2 bases, with 8 bases between the two germline ends. There are 13 residues in the CDR3. The DNA for the CDR3 is TGTGCCAGCAGTTGGACAGTCAACACTGAAGCTTTCTTT. Translation gives CASSWTVNTEAFF.

The chain joins TRBV6-2 or TRBV6-3 to TRBJ1-4, with 7 bases that match TRBD1. The CDR3 totals 17 residues. J was trimmed by 0 bases and V by 4 bases; bases with no gene match: 8. The germline V gene encodes CDR1 MNHEY and CDR2 SVGEGT. The CDR3 DNA is TGTGCCAGCAGTTCCCCAGGACAGGCCTCAACTAATGAAAAACTGTTTTTT. Its protein product is CASSSPGQASTNEKLFF.

The V call is TRBV7-9, the J call TRBJ2-3; TRBD1 is a possible D gene (5 bases). In germline, CDR1 is SEHNR, CDR2 FQNEAQ (reference sequence). This CDR3 is 14 amino acids long. The ends were cut back, 1 base at V and 2 bases at J, with 7 bases in the middle. The CDR3 is CASSLEQVTDTQYF. The CDR3 coding sequence is TGTGCCAGCAGCTTAGAACAGGTCACAGATACGCAGTATTTT.

The chain couples TRBV3-1 (or the pseudogene TRBV3-2) to TRBJ2-1; 7 nucleotides agree with TRBD2. The germline CDR1 and CDR2 sequences are LGHDT and YNNKEL (reference sequence). Trimming removed 1 base from V and 2 bases from J; junction bases left unmatched: 2. The CDR3 totals 15 residues. The CDR3 loop reads CASSQVRGAYNEQFF. The CDR3 region has the DNA TGTGCCAGCAGCCAAGTCCGGGGGGCCTACAATGAGCAGTTCTTC.

This clone has a handful of counts. V and J are TRBV19 and TRBJ1-2; D may be TRBD1 (6 bases). V lost 5 bases to trimming and J lost 0 bases, with 13 bases between them. This CDR3 spans 15 amino acids. CDR1 is LNHDA, CDR2 SQIVND, per germline (reference sequence). The chain's CDR3 is CASSGRDISNYGYTF. Here the CDR3 DNA reads TGTGCCAGTAGTGGCCGGGACATCTCTAACTATGGCTACACCTTC.

The chain joins TRBV3-1 (or the pseudogene TRBV3-2) to TRBJ2-5; 8 bases align to TRBD2. Germline-derived CDR1 and CDR2 are LGHDT and YNNKEL (reference sequence). After removal of 0 bases from V and 2 bases from J, the junction contained 8 bases not matched to a gene. The CDR3 runs 17 residues. CDR3 in amino acids: CASSQEAAGGRQETQYF. The CDR3 DNA reads as TGTGCCAGCAGCCAAGAGGCGGCGGGGGGTAGGCAAGAGACCCAGTACTTC.

The chain is built from TRBV18 and TRBJ2-3; D perhaps matches TRBD1 (7 bases). The CDR3 length is 14 residues. Trimming shortened V by 6 bases and J by 3 bases, and 13 bases separated the two germline ends. Germline V gene data show CDR1 as KGHSH and CDR2 as LQKENI. CDR3 DNA: TGTGCCAGCTCTCAGGGGGGTGGAACAGATACGCAGTATTTT. Translated, it gives CASSQGGGTDTQYF.

This chain links TRBV5-4 with TRBJ2-3, with D possibly matching TRBD2 (6 bases). V was cut by 2 bases and J by 1 base, with 11 bases left in between. CDR3 length equals 15 residues. CDR1 and CDR2 from the germline V gene are SGHNT and YYREEE (reference sequence). CDR3 sequence reads: CASSFGGGRTDTQYF. DNA for the CDR3: TGTGCCAGCAGCTTTGGCGGAGGGCGCACAGATACGCAGTATTTT.

The chain links TRBV30 to TRBJ1-5; no firm D call. Per germline, CDR1 GTSNPN and CDR2 SVGIG (reference sequence). V lost 5 bases and J lost 3, with 8 bases in between. The CDR3 runs 12 residues. The CDR3 loop is CAWSSFNQPQHF. CDR3 bases: TGTGCCTGGTCCAGTTTCAATCAGCCCCAGCATTTT.

This clone came up once. The rearrangement joins TRBV10-2 to TRBJ2-1, with 11 positions matching TRBD2. The germline V gene has CDR1 WSHSY and CDR2 SAAADI. The J segment lost 0 bases and the V segment lost 4 bases, leaving 8 bases of the junction unmatched. The CDR3 has 18 amino acids. The chain's CDR3 is CASSVPSGGSSSYNEQFF. CDR3 sequence (DNA): TGCGCCAGCAGTGTCCCTAGCGGGGGGTCCAGCTCCTACAATGAGCAGTTCTTC.

The J gene is TRBJ2-7, the V gene TRBV21-1; TRBD2 is the table's D call and was not checked against the DNA. TRBV21-1 is a pseudogene segment. This CDR3 region has 17 residues. This CDR3 is CASPPVCRPSCADEQYF. The CDR3 DNA follows: TGTGCCAGCCCTCCTGTGTGTCGGCCTTCCTGTGCGGACGAGCAGTACTTC.

J is TRBJ1-2 and V is TRBV29-1, with 10 bases aligning to TRBD1. Germline V gives CDR1 SQVTM, CDR2 ANQGSEA. The CDR3 contains 12 residues. Trimming took 4 bases from V and 8 from J; bases not matched to a gene: 4. The DNA for the CDR3 is TGCAGCGTTGGAGGACAGGGGGTCGGCTACACCTTC. It encodes CSVGGQGVGYTF.

This rearrangement joins TRBV6-6 to TRBJ1-6; D not resolved. Trimming cost V 5 bases and J 7 bases, with 21 bases left between them. This CDR3 has 17 residues. The germline V gene encodes CDR1 MNHNY and CDR2 SVGAGI (reference sequence). The CDR3 DNA reads as TGTGCCAGCAGTCAACCAGGTGGAGGGTGGGTGAATTCACCCCTCCACTTT. Translation: CASSQPGGGWVNSPLHF.

This chain connects TRBV12-5 to TRBJ1-1; 9 bases agree with TRBD1. V was pared by 5 bases and J by 5 bases, with 9 bases of the junction left unmatched. CDR1 and CDR2 from the germline V gene are LGHNT and FRNRAP. The CDR3 has 15 amino acids. This chain's CDR3 is CASGAEGQGRTEAFF. CDR3 bases: TGTGCTAGTGGTGCCGAGGGACAGGGAAGAACTGAAGCTTTCTTT.

This clone was detected only a few times. The chain recombines TRBV5-1 with TRBJ1-1, with D unclear. Germline CDR1 SGHRS, CDR2 YFSETQ. This CDR3 has 15 residues. The germline V and J ends were trimmed by 2 bases and 5 bases, with 16 bases remaining between them. The CDR3 sequence is CASSFVLSAGTEAFF. In nucleotides, the CDR3 is TGCGCCAGCAGCTTCGTCCTATCGGCGGGGACTGAAGCTTTCTTT.

J is TRBJ2-1 and V is TRBV6-1; D unresolved. V was clipped by 2 bases and J by 6 bases, with 8 bases between them. Germline CDR1 MNHNS, CDR2 SASEGT. This CDR3 has 13 amino acids. This CDR3 reads CASSENLLNEQFF. In DNA form, the CDR3 reads TGTGCCAGCAGTGAAAATCTACTCAATGAGCAGTTCTTC.